These 9 T cell receptor beta chains were all obtained from the same sample, sequenced in a study of OX40 agonist ivuxolimab in advanced cancers. Profiling relied on immunoSEQ multiplex PCR, and the TCRdb table lists in-frame clones only, not all of them. The sample holds fewer than 100,000 clones, around four fifths seen once. The sequenced sample was CD4+ or CD8+ T cells sorted from blood, obtained in a trial of the OX40 agonist ivuxolimab. The receptors were gathered from an adult with an advanced solid tumor such as melanoma, head and neck, liver or kidney cancer.

This chain joins TRBV11-2 and TRBJ1-1; D not certain. Trimming pared 2 bases from V and 0 bases from J, leaving 4 bases between. The CDR3 contains 13 residues. Germline V gene data show CDR1 as SGHAT and CDR2 as FQNNGV. The CDR3 here is CASSLKVNTEAFF. The CDR3 nucleotides are TGTGCCAGCAGCTTAAAGGTGAACACTGAAGCTTTCTTT.

The chain links TRBV11-3 to TRBJ2-1; 7 nucleotides align to TRBD2. The CDR3 spans 15 residues. V was pared by 6 bases and J by 7 bases, with 12 bases of the junction left unmatched. CDR1 and CDR2 (germline): SGHNT, YENEEA. This chain's CDR3 is CASSRSSGRSNEQFF. CDR3 bases: TGTGCCAGCAGTCGATCTAGCGGAAGAAGTAATGAGCAGTTCTTC.

The V call is TRBV6-1, the J call TRBJ1-1, with a possible D match to TRBD1 (6 bases). This CDR3 is built from 16 residues. The V and J ends lost 1 base and 4 bases respectively, with 16 bases between them. Germline CDR1 reads MNHNS; CDR2 reads SASEGT. The CDR3 loop reads CASSEVGGGEGTEAFF. The CDR3 DNA reads TGTGCCAGCAGTGAAGTGGGAGGGGGAGAAGGCACTGAAGCTTTCTTT.

This clone appeared a few times. This sequence joins TRBV10-1 and TRBJ1-1; perhaps TRBD1 as D (5 bases). Germline CDR1 is WNHNN and CDR2 is SYGVQD (reference sequence). With 6 bases removed from V and 2 bases from J, the gap between germline ends came to 10 bases. The CDR3 covers 13 residues. CDR3 bases: TGCGCCAGCAGCCAAGGACAAAACACTGAAGCTTTCTTT. This codes for CASSQGQNTEAFF.

CDR3 nucleotides: TGTGCCAGCAGAGCAAGACCAGGGGGGGGACACCTTAGCTCTGGGGCCAACGTCCTGACTTTC. It yields the protein CASRARPGGGHLSSGANVLTF. V usage is TRBV9 and J usage is TRBJ2-6; possibly TRBD1 or TRBD2 for D (7 bases each). V lost 5 bases, J lost 0 bases, and 27 bases lay in between. The CDR3 consists of 21 residues. Germline CDR1 SGDLS, CDR2 YYNGEE.

In DNA form, the CDR3 reads TGCGCCAGCAGCTACACCCCAGAGCCATACAATGAGCAGTTCTTC. It codes for CASSYTPEPYNEQFF. The V call is TRBV5-1, the J call TRBJ2-1; no firm D call. This CDR3 has 15 residues. Trimming cost V 3 bases and J 4 bases, with 14 bases left between them. In germline, CDR1 is SGHRS, CDR2 YFSETQ.

The chain is built from TRBV5-1 and TRBJ1-1; no clear D gene. The CDR3 spans 14 residues. The V gene's germline CDR1 is SGHRS and CDR2 YFSETQ. V was shortened by 0 bases and J by 1 base, with 7 bases between the two germline ends. The CDR3 sequence: CASSLDGGNTEAFF. The CDR3 DNA is TGCGCCAGCAGCTTGGATGGAGGGAACACTGAAGCTTTCTTT.

V usage is TRBV7-6 and J usage is TRBJ2-6; 9 bases agree with TRBD1. CDR1 and CDR2 from the germline V gene are SGHVS and FNYEAQ. With 1 base clipped from V and 1 base from J, the junction kept 8 bases outside the gene matches. This CDR3 region has 19 residues. DNA for the CDR3: TGTGCCAGCAGCTTAGGGTCCACAGGGGGCGGTTCTGGGGCCAACGTCCTGACTTTC. It translates to CASSLGSTGGGSGANVLTF.

This clone was seen a handful of times. This chain links TRBV4-3 with TRBJ1-1; D uncertain. CDR1 and CDR2 from the germline V gene are LGHNA and YSLEER. Trimming took off 1 base at V and 2 bases at J, with 11 bases between the two ends. This CDR3 contains 15 residues. The CDR3 region is CASSQVGFPNTEAFF. The DNA of the CDR3 is TGCGCCAGCAGCCAAGTCGGGTTTCCCAACACTGAAGCTTTCTTT.